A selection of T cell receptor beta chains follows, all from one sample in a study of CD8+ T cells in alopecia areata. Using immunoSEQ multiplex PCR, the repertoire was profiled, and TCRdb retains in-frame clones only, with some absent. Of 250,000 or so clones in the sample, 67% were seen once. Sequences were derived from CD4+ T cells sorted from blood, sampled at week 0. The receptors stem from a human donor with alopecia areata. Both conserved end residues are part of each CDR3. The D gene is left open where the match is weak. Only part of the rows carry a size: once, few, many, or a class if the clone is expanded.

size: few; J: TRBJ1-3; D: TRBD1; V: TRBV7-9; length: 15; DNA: TGTGCCAGCAGCCCCGGACAGGGCAAAGGAAACACCATATATTTT; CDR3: CASSPGQGKGNTIYF
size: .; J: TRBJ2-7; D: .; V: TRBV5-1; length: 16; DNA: TGCGCCAGCAGCTCTTACGTCCGGGACGGCGCCTACGAGCAGTACTTC; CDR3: CASSSYVRDGAYEQYF
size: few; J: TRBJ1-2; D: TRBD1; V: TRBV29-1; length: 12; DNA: TGCAGCGCCTGGGACAGGGTGAGGGGCTACACCTTC; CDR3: CSAWDRVRGYTF
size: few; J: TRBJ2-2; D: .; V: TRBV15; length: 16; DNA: TGTGCCACCAGCAGAGGAGCTAGCTCGGGAACCGGGGAGCTGTTTTTT; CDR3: CATSRGASSGTGELFF
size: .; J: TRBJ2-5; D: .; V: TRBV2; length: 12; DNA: TGTGCCAGCATACAGTCGGTGGAGACCCAGTACTTC; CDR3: CASIQSVETQYF
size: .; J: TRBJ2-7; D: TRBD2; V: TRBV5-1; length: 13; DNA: TGCGCCAGCAGCTGGGCGGGAGAGTACGAGCAGTACTTC; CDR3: CASSWAGEYEQYF
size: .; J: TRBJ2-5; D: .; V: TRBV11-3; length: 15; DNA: TGTGCCAGCAGCTCGGGGACTGGACCGCAAGAGACCCAGTACTTC; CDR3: CASSSGTGPQETQYF
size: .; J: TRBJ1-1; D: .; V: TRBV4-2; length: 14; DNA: TGTGCCAGCAGCCAACCTGGACAGCAGACTGAAGCTTTCTTT; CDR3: CASSQPGQQTEAFF
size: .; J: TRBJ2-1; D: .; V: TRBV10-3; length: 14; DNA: TGTGCCATCAGTGAGTCGCGCATTTACAATGAGCAGTTCTTC; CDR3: CAISESRIYNEQFF
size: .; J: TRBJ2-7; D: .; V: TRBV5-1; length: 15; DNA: TGCGCCAGCAGCTTGGAAGGCAGAACCCACTACGAGCAGTACTTC; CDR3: CASSLEGRTHYEQYF
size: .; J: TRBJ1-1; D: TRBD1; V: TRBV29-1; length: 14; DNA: TGCAGCGCTGCTCACAGGGGAGGGAACACTGAAGCTTTCTTT; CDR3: CSAAHRGGNTEAFF
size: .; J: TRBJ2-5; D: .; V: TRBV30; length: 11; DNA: TGTGCCTGGACAGTTTTGGAGACCCAGTACTTC; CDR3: CAWTVLETQYF
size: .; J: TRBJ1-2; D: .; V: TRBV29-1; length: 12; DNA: TGCAGCGTCGGAGGACCGAACTATGGCTACACCTTC; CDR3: CSVGGPNYGYTF
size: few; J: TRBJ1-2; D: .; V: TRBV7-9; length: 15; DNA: TGTGCCAGCAGCTTACGAGGGAAGAGGGACTATGGCTACACCTTC; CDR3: CASSLRGKRDYGYTF
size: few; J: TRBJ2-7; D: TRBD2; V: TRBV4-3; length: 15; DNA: TGCGCCAGCAGCCAAGATCGACTAGCGGGATTAGTGCAGTACTTC; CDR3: CASSQDRLAGLVQYF
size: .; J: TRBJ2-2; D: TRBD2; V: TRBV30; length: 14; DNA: TGTGCCTGGAGGACGGGAGGGGACACCGGGGAGCTGTTTTTT; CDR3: CAWRTGGDTGELFF
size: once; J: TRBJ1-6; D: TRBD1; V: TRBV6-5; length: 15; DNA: TGTGCCAGCAGAGGGACAGGGCCCTATAATTCACCCCTCCACTTT; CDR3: CASRGTGPYNSPLHF
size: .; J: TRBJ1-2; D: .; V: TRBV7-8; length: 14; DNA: TGTGCCAGCAGCCTTCGGGACCTCGGTGAGGGCTACACCTTC; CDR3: CASSLRDLGEGYTF
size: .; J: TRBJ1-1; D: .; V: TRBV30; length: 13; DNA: TGTGCCTGGAACAATATGAGAGTCGCTGAAGCTTTCTTT; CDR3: CAWNNMRVAEAFF
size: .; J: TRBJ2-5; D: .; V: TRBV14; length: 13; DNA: TGTGCCAGCAGCCAGATCAGAACGGCGACCCAGTACTTC; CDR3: CASSQIRTATQYF
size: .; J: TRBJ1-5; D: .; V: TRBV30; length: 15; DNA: TGTGCCTGGAGTTCGAGGGGTTATAGCAATCAGCCCCAGCATTTT; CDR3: CAWSSRGYSNQPQHF
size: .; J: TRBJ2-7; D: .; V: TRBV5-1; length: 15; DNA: TGCGCCAGCAGCTTGCACGACTTAAGCTCCTACGAGCAGTACTTC; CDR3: CASSLHDLSSYEQYF
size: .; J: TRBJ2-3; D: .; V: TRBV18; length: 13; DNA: TGTGCCAGCTCACCACCGTCGACAGATACGCAGTATTTT; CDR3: CASSPPSTDTQYF
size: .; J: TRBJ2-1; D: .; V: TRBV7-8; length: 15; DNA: TGTGCCAGCAGGCCGGGGGCAAACTCCTACAATGAGCAGTTCTTC; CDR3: CASRPGANSYNEQFF
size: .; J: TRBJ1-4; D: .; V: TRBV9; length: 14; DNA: TGTGCCAGCAGCGTAGGACAGTTGGGGGAAAAACTGTTTTTT; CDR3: CASSVGQLGEKLFF
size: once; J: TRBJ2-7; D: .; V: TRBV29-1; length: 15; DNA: TGCAGCATTGAAGACGGCAGGGTCGGTTCCTACGAGCAGTACTTC; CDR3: CSIEDGRVGSYEQYF
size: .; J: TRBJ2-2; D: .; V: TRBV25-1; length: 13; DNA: TGTGCCAGCAGTGAAGGTCTTCCCGGGGAGCTGTTTTTT; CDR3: CASSEGLPGELFF
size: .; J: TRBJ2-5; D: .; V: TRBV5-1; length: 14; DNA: TGCGCCAGCAGCCCTGGGACTCGCCAAGAGACCCAGTACTTC; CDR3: CASSPGTRQETQYF
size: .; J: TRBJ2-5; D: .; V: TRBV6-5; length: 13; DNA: TGTGCCAGCAGTCCCCGCCTAGGAGAGACCCAGTACTTC; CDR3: CASSPRLGETQYF
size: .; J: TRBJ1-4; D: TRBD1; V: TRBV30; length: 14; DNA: TGTGCCTGGGTCGACAGGGGAGTACGTGAAAAACTGTTTTTT; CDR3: CAWVDRGVREKLFF
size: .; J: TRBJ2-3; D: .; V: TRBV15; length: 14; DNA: TGTGCCACCAGCAGAGACCGTCCCGGGGATACGCAGTATTTT; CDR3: CATSRDRPGDTQYF
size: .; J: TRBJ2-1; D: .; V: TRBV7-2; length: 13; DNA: TGTGCCAGCAGCTTGACTAGTCACAATGAGCAGTTCTTC; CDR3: CASSLTSHNEQFF
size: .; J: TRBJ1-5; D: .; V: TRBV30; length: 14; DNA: TGTGCCTGGAGTGTAACGGGGTCGCCGGGGCCCCAGCATTTT; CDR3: CAWSVTGSPGPQHF
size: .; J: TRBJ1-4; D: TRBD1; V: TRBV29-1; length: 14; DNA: TGCAGCGTTGAACCCGGGACAGGGGGTGAAAAACTGTTTTTT; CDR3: CSVEPGTGGEKLFF
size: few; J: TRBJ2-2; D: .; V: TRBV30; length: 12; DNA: TGTGCCTGGAGTGTAGGGTCCGGGGAGCTGTTTTTT; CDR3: CAWSVGSGELFF
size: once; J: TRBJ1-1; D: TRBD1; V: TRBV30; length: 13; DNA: TGTGCCTGGAAACCGGACCGGGACAGCGAAGCTTTCTTT; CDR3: CAWKPDRDSEAFF
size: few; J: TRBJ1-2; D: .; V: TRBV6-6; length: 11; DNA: TGTGCCAGCAGTTACGGGGAAAGCTACACCTTC; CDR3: CASSYGESYTF
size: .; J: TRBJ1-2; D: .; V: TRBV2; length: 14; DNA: TGTGCCAGCCTCCAAATGGGGGCAAACTATGGCTACACCTTC; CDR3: CASLQMGANYGYTF
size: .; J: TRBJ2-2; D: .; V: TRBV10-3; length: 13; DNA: TGTGCCATCAGTGGTTGGGACACCGGGGAGCTGTTTTTT; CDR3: CAISGWDTGELFF
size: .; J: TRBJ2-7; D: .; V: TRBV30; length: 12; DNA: TGTGCCTGGAGCCAGGGTCCCTACGAGCAGTACTTC; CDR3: CAWSQGPYEQYF
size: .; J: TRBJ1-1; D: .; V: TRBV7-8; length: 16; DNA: TGTGCCAGCAGCTTTCGACAGGCAATTCTGAACACTGAAGCTTTCTTT; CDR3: CASSFRQAILNTEAFF
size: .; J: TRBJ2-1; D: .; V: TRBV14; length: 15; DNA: TGTGCCAGCAGCCAAGACGCGAGCTCCTACAATGAGCAGTTCTTC; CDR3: CASSQDASSYNEQFF
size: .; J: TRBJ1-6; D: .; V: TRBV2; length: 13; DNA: TGTGCCAGCGGGAGCTCCTATAATTCACCCCTCCACTTT; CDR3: CASGSSYNSPLHF